This is a list of T cell receptor beta chains from one sample in a study of blood T cell repertoires in COVID-19. TCRdb's copy holds only in-frame clones and misses some; the assay was immunoSEQ multiplex PCR. The table has about 120,000 clones, around four fifths seen once. The sequenced material came from peripheral blood. These receptor sequences come from an elderly man with active or convalescent COVID-19. The CDR3 runs from the conserved cysteine through the conserved F or W. D genes are given only for firm matches. Clone size is stated in some rows and not others, as once, few, many or a class when expanded.

V gene	D gene	J gene	clone size	CDR3 protein	CDR3 DNA
TRBV5-6	-	TRBJ2-5	-	CASSLVLGGAQETQYF	TGTGCCAGCAGCTTGGTTCTAGGGGGGGCCCAAGAGACCCAGTACTTC
TRBV3-1/TRBV3-2	-	TRBJ2-3	-	CASSQDRGDTQYF	TGTGCCAGCAGCCAAGATAGGGGAGATACGCAGTATTTT
TRBV27	-	TRBJ2-5	-	CASSTLGGETQYF	TGTGCCAGCAGTACCCTAGGGGGAGAGACCCAGTACTTC
TRBV11-3	-	TRBJ2-1	-	CASSRGDIPEQFF	TGTGCCAGCAGCCGGGGGGACATTCCTGAGCAGTTCTTC
TRBV30	TRBD1	TRBJ1-2	-	CAWSVPSTGGGYTF	TGTGCCTGGAGTGTGCCCTCGACAGGGGGAGGCTACACCTTC
TRBV7-8	-	TRBJ1-6	-	CASSQEGGDGPLHF	TGTGCCAGCAGTCAAGAGGGAGGGGACGGTCCCCTCCACTTT
TRBV7-2	-	TRBJ2-2	-	CASSFQGNAGELFF	TGTGCCAGCAGCTTCCAGGGTAACGCCGGGGAGCTGTTTTTT
TRBV27	-	TRBJ1-5	-	CASSLGAPSNQPQHF	TGTGCCAGCAGTTTGGGGGCCCCTTCCAATCAGCCCCAGCATTTT
TRBV3-1/TRBV3-2	-	TRBJ1-6	-	CASSQDSAARYLHF	TGTGCCAGCAGCCAAGATTCTGCAGCCAGGTACCTCCACTTT
TRBV28	TRBD1	TRBJ1-5	-	CASSFFGDSSNQPQHF	TGTGCCAGCAGCTTCTTTGGGGACAGTAGCAATCAGCCCCAGCATTTT
TRBV30	-	TRBJ1-5	-	CAWSLSGVNQPQHF	TGTGCCTGGAGTCTTTCAGGGGTTAATCAGCCCCAGCATTTT
TRBV7-2	TRBD2	TRBJ2-1	-	CASSLVGLEGYEQFF	TGTGCCAGCAGCTTAGTGGGACTAGAGGGCTATGAGCAGTTCTTC
TRBV3-1/TRBV3-2	TRBD1	TRBJ1-1	few	CASSAGQMGNTEAFF	TGTGCCAGCAGCGCGGGACAGATGGGGAACACTGAAGCTTTCTTT
TRBV13	TRBD1	TRBJ1-6	-	CASSRFTSLQGNRTPLHF	TGTGCCAGCAGCCGTTTTACCTCTCTACAGGGGAATAGAACACCCCTCCACTTT
TRBV27	TRBD1	TRBJ2-1	-	CASSPTGAISYNEQFF	TGTGCCAGCAGCCCGACAGGGGCTATCTCCTACAATGAGCAGTTCTTC
TRBV6-2/TRBV6-3	-	TRBJ1-4	-	CASSYDRTGNEKLFF	TGTGCCAGCAGTTACGACAGGACGGGTAATGAAAAACTGTTTTTT
TRBV5-1	TRBD1	TRBJ2-5	-	CASSYGQGAVGETQYF	TGCGCCAGCAGCTACGGACAGGGGGCTGTGGGAGAGACCCAGTACTTC
TRBV5-6	-	TRBJ1-2	-	CASSLRQVSEGGYTF	TGTGCCAGCAGCCTCCGACAGGTCTCTGAGGGTGGCTACACCTTC
TRBV27	TRBD2	TRBJ2-3	-	CASSLHQRGGSTDTQYF	TGTGCCAGCAGTCTACACCAGCGGGGGGGGAGCACAGATACGCAGTATTTT
TRBV7-9	TRBD1	TRBJ2-5	-	CASSLVWDGTGVAETQYF	TGTGCCAGCAGCTTAGTTTGGGATGGTACAGGGGTGGCGGAGACCCAGTACTTC
TRBV7-8	TRBD2	TRBJ2-7	-	CASSLAGLAGVGSYEQYF	TGTGCCAGCAGCTTAGCGGGACTAGCGGGGGTCGGTTCCTACGAGCAGTACTTC
TRBV30	TRBD1	TRBJ1-2	-	CAWSPGGLSYGYTF	TGTGCCTGGAGTCCAGGGGGGCTTTCCTATGGCTACACCTTC
TRBV5-6	TRBD1	TRBJ1-5	-	CASSLRDSPSNQPQHF	TGTGCCAGCAGCCTCCGGGACAGCCCTAGCAATCAGCCCCAGCATTTT
TRBV4-1	TRBD2	TRBJ2-1	-	CASSQSQRGVYNEQFF	TGCGCCAGCAGCCAATCTCAGCGGGGAGTCTACAATGAGCAGTTCTTC
TRBV5-6	TRBD1	TRBJ2-5	-	CASSIQGAQETQYF	TGTGCCAGCAGTATACAGGGGGCCCAAGAGACCCAGTACTTC
TRBV25-1	TRBD1	TRBJ1-6	-	CASREGQGESPLHF	TGTGCCAGCAGGGAGGGACAGGGGGAATCACCCCTCCACTTT
TRBV18	TRBD2	TRBJ2-1	-	CASSSGLAGATLLF	TGTGCCAGCTCATCGGGACTAGCGGGGGCCACGCTTCTCTTC
TRBV5-1	TRBD1	TRBJ2-7	once	CASSLGQWGGEQYF	TGCGCCAGCAGCCTGGGACAGTGGGGTGGGGAGCAGTACTTC
TRBV19	TRBD2	TRBJ2-1	once	CASSSGGLGNEQFF	TGTGCCAGTAGTAGCGGGGGGCTGGGGAATGAGCAGTTCTTC
TRBV19	-	TRBJ1-2	-	CASSKNSIVYGYTF	TGTGCCAGTAGTAAGAACAGTATCGTCTATGGCTACACCTTC
TRBV7-2	TRBD2	TRBJ2-1	-	CASSIGLAGDEQFF	TGTGCCAGCAGCATCGGACTAGCGGGGGATGAGCAGTTCTTC
TRBV10-3	TRBD2	TRBJ2-3	once	CAISEPPGLATSTDTQYF	TGTGCCATCAGTGAGCCTCCGGGACTAGCGACGAGCACAGATACGCAGTATTTT
TRBV10-3	TRBD2	TRBJ2-5	once	CAISESTSGEETQYF	TGTGCCATCAGTGAGTCGACTAGCGGGGAGGAGACCCAGTACTTC
TRBV11-2	-	TRBJ2-4	-	CASSHTVAKNIQYF	TGTGCCAGCAGCCATACAGTAGCCAAAAACATTCAGTACTTC
TRBV6-6	-	TRBJ1-2	-	CASSYGEGVDYGYTF	TGTGCCAGCAGTTACGGGGAAGGGGTAGACTATGGCTACACCTTC
TRBV15	TRBD1	TRBJ1-3	-	CATSRLYPGQGSSGNTIYF	TGTGCCACCAGCAGATTATATCCGGGACAGGGGAGCTCTGGAAACACCATATATTTT
TRBV5-1	-	TRBJ2-3	-	CASSVTASTDTQYF	TGCGCCAGCAGCGTGACAGCTAGCACAGATACGCAGTATTTT
TRBV18	TRBD1	TRBJ1-2	-	CASSPRAGQAVWGYTF	TGTGCCAGCTCACCACGTGCCGGACAGGCGGTGTGGGGCTACACCTTC
TRBV4-3	TRBD1	TRBJ2-3	-	CASSPTHRGLSSDTQYF	TGCGCCAGCAGCCCCACACACAGGGGGCTAAGCTCAGATACGCAGTATTTT
TRBV12-5	-	TRBJ1-2	-	CASALKQGPFVSGYTF	TGTGCTAGTGCTTTAAAACAGGGCCCCTTCGTGAGTGGCTACACCTTC
TRBV9	-	TRBJ2-5	-	CASSVAPILWETQYF	TGTGCCAGCAGCGTAGCTCCTATATTATGGGAGACCCAGTACTTC
TRBV6-5	-	TRBJ2-7	-	CASSYAGSYEQYF	TGTGCCAGCAGTTACGCCGGTTCCTACGAGCAGTACTTC
TRBV9	-	TRBJ2-5	-	CASSAGGGAHQETQYF	TGTGCCAGCAGCGCCGGCGGGGGCGCCCACCAAGAGACCCAGTACTTC
TRBV6-5	TRBD1	TRBJ1-2	-	CASRSRDRGHGYTF	TGTGCCAGCAGGTCCCGGGACAGGGGTCACGGCTACACCTTC
TRBV18	TRBD1	TRBJ2-7	-	CASSPGQTYEQYF	TGTGCCAGCTCACCGGGACAGACCTACGAGCAGTACTTC
TRBV7-6	TRBD1	TRBJ2-7	few	CASSLGQGGYEQYF	TGTGCCAGCAGCTTAGGACAGGGGGGCTACGAGCAGTACTTC
TRBV15	TRBD2	TRBJ2-3	-	CATSRDGLAGGRTDTQYF	TGTGCCACCAGCAGAGACGGACTAGCGGGGGGTAGGACAGATACGCAGTATTTT
TRBV5-5	TRBD1	TRBJ2-2	-	CASSWTGGTTGELFF	TGTGCCAGCAGCTGGACAGGGGGGACCACCGGGGAGCTGTTTTTT
TRBV5-1	TRBD1	TRBJ1-6	-	CASSLQQGARNSPLHF	TGCGCCAGCAGCTTGCAACAGGGGGCGAGGAATTCACCCCTCCACTTT
TRBV25-1	TRBD1	TRBJ2-7	-	CASSELGRDREEQYF	TGTGCCAGCAGTGAATTAGGGAGGGACAGGGAAGAGCAGTACTTC
TRBV3-1/TRBV3-2	-	TRBJ1-3	-	CASSQGHPSSGNTIYF	TGTGCCAGCAGCCAAGGGCACCCAAGCTCTGGAAACACCATATATTTT
TRBV6-2/TRBV6-3	-	TRBJ2-3	-	CASSYSSIPNQADTQYF	TGTGCCAGCAGTTACTCGTCGATCCCCAACCAGGCAGATACGCAGTATTTT
TRBV30	-	TRBJ1-5	-	CAWSALGAVNQPQHF	TGTGCCTGGAGTGCGTTAGGGGCAGTAAATCAGCCCCAGCATTTT
TRBV2	-	TRBJ1-5	-	CASSEVAGLRQPQHF	TGTGCCAGCAGTGAGGTTGCAGGGCTTCGTCAGCCCCAGCATTTT
TRBV7-2	-	TRBJ1-2	-	CASSLAGQYGYTF	TGTGCCAGCAGCTTAGCTGGGCAGTATGGCTACACCTTC
TRBV7-2	-	TRBJ2-2	-	CASNPGQRTGELFF	TGTGCCAGCAACCCGGGACAACGCACCGGGGAGCTGTTTTTT
TRBV5-5	TRBD1	TRBJ1-1	-	CASSNRQGVGTEAFF	TGTGCCAGCAGCAACCGACAGGGGGTGGGCACTGAAGCTTTCTTT
TRBV15	TRBD1	TRBJ1-2	-	CATSRETGALNYGYTF	TGTGCCACCAGCAGAGAGACAGGGGCACTTAACTATGGCTACACCTTC
TRBV12-3/TRBV12-4	-	TRBJ1-1	-	CASSLQGGTEAFF	TGTGCCAGCAGTTTACAGGGAGGGACTGAAGCTTTCTTT
TRBV28	-	TRBJ1-5	-	CASSYSVQPQHF	TGTGCCAGCAGTTACTCCGTTCAGCCCCAGCATTTT